This passage covers 24 T cell receptor beta chains from one sample sequenced in a study of cytomegalovirus exposure and HLA in healthy donors. Use of 60 Vbeta and 13 Jbeta primers characterized the PCR. The data were produced by immunoSEQ multiplex PCR, yet TCRdb's version contains in-frame clones alone and is incomplete. The data hold some 120,000 clones, with about 76% observed a single time. The specimen was PBMCs. These receptors were obtained from a woman between 25 and 40 years old in good health and CMV-seronegative.

The CDR3 reads CASSPGLAGGSSTDTQYF. As DNA, the CDR3 is TGCGCCAGCAGCCCGGGACTAGCGGGAGGATCCAGCACAGATACGCAGTATTTT. V is TRBV5-1 and J is TRBJ2-3; 15 positions match TRBD2. The V segment lost 4 bases and the J segment 0 bases; nucleotides outside the gene matches: 6. Germline V CDR1 and CDR2: SGHRS, YFSETQ. This CDR3 spans 18 amino acids.

This clone was seen more than once but under ten times. The rearrangement uses TRBV4-3 and TRBJ1-2; D is uncertain. Trimming took off 0 bases at V and 6 bases at J, with 14 bases between the two ends. In germline, CDR1 is LGHNA, CDR2 YSLEER. This CDR3 contains 15 residues. Here the CDR3 DNA reads TGCGCCAGCAGCCAAGATTTCCGGCAGGTGGATGGCTACACCTTC. It codes for CASSQDFRQVDGYTF.

The chain carries TRBV29-1 and TRBJ2-6, with TRBD2 matching 12 bases. In germline, CDR1 is SQVTM, CDR2 ANQGSEA. V was clipped by 4 bases and J by 0 bases; unmatched bases: 1. CDR3 length equals 16 residues. CDR3 nucleotides: TGCAGCGTTGCTAGCGGGAGGGCCTCTGGGGCCAACGTCCTGACTTTC. Amino acids: CSVASGRASGANVLTF.

This chain connects TRBV6-5 to TRBJ1-3; weak D call: TRBD1 (6 bases). The length of the CDR3 is 15 residues. Germline V lookup: CDR1 MNHEY, CDR2 SVGAGI. V lost 5 bases to trimming and J lost 2 bases, with 13 bases between them. The CDR3 spells CASSATQGAGNTIYF. The CDR3 DNA follows: TGTGCCAGCAGTGCAACACAGGGTGCTGGAAACACCATATATTTT.

The chain carries TRBV28 and TRBJ2-2; 7 nucleotides align to TRBD2. The CDR3 totals 14 residues. V shed 3 bases, J shed 7 bases, and the junction held 5 bases outside the gene matches. In germline, CDR1 is MDHEN, CDR2 SYDVKM. The CDR3 DNA follows: TGTGCCAGCAGTTTCGGGCGGGAGAGCGGGGAGCTGTTTTTT. It codes for CASSFGRESGELFF.

This clone showed up just once. The CDR3 region has the DNA TGTGCCAGCAGCTTGGGGTGGGAGGAAGCTTTCTTT. This codes for CASSLGWEEAFF. The chain couples TRBV5-4 to TRBJ1-1; D gene uncertain. From germline, CDR1 is SGHNT and CDR2 YYREEE (reference sequence). Trimming stripped 0 bases from V and 8 bases from J, with 8 bases between. The CDR3 has 12 residues.

In its sample, this clone was seen once. The rearrangement uses TRBV27 and TRBJ1-3; D not resolved. The germline V and J ends were trimmed by 8 bases and 0 bases, with 5 bases remaining between them. Germline V CDR1 and CDR2: MNHEY, SMNVEV (reference sequence). This CDR3 is 12 amino acids long. The CDR3 protein is CASSFSGNTIYF. The CDR3 DNA reads TGTGCCAGCTCTTTCTCTGGAAACACCATATATTTT.

This rearrangement joins TRBV5-1 to TRBJ2-3; 9 bases are shared with TRBD1. The germline gives CDR1 SGHRS, CDR2 YFSETQ. The CDR3 totals 15 residues. J gave up 3 bases and V 3 bases, and 5 bases lay outside the gene matches. The DNA of the CDR3 is TGCGCCAGCAGCTGGAGGGACAGGGAAACAGATACGCAGTATTTT. Protein sequence: CASSWRDRETDTQYF.

As concerns this clone: Its ends do not fully match the called genes, so a read error is possible. The rearrangement links TRBV7-9 to TRBJ1-2, with 10 bases matching TRBD1. Germline values: CDR1 SEHNR, CDR2 FQNEAQ (reference sequence). The length of the CDR3 is 14 residues. CDR3 nucleotide sequence: TGTTCCAGCAGCTCGAGGGACAGGGGATTCGGCTACACCTTC. Translating gives CSSSSRDRGFGYTF.

V and J are TRBV28 and TRBJ2-1; TRBD1 might be the D (8 bases). From germline, CDR1 is MDHEN and CDR2 SYDVKM. Trimming removed 8 bases from V and 3 bases from J, with 32 bases in between. The CDR3 extends over 20 amino acids. CDR3 residues: CASRGTGGGFRGSNYNEQFF. The DNA for the CDR3 is TGTGCCAGCCGAGGAACAGGGGGAGGATTTCGCGGGAGTAACTACAATGAGCAGTTCTTC.

This clone was picked up a small number of times. The junction does not match germline at one end; this may be a read error. The V call is TRBV7-9, the J call TRBJ1-4, with 7 bases lining up with TRBD1. This CDR3 spans 15 amino acids. Germline V gene lookup returns CDR1 SEHNR and CDR2 FQNEAQ (reference sequence). DNA for the CDR3: TGTTCCAGCAGCCTTTCAGGGGGGACTAATGAAAAACTGTTTTTT. This codes for CSSSLSGGTNEKLFF. The complete variable domain, with remaining parts taken from reference TRBV7-9 and TRBJ1-4, reads DTGVSQNPRHKITKRGQNVTFRCDPISEHNRLYWYRQTLGQGPEFLTYFQNEAQLEKSRLLSDRFSAERPKGSFSTLEIQRTEQGDSAMYLCSSSLSGGTNEKLFFGSGTQLSVL.

This clone was counted once. In DNA, the CDR3 is TGCGCCAGCAGCTTGATAGGGGATACCTACAATGAGCAGTTCTTC. Its translation: CASSLIGDTYNEQFF. The gene calls are TRBV5-1 and TRBJ2-1; D is perhaps TRBD1 (5 bases). In germline, CDR1 is SGHRS, CDR2 YFSETQ. CDR3 size: 15 residues. V lost 1 base to trimming and J lost 2 bases, with 10 bases between them.

The chain uses TRBV19 and TRBJ1-3; possible D gene TRBD1, 6 bases. The CDR3 totals 16 residues. From germline, CDR1 is LNHDA and CDR2 SQIVND (reference sequence). V lost 4 bases and J lost 0, with 13 bases in between. This CDR3 reads CASSTRQASSGNTIYF. The CDR3 bases are TGTGCCAGTAGTACCCGACAGGCGAGCTCTGGAAACACCATATATTTT.

The chain has TRBV6-4 and TRBJ2-7; possible D gene TRBD1, 6 bases. The CDR3 is 13 residues long. Trimming stripped 6 bases from V and 7 bases from J, with 16 bases between. The V gene's germline CDR1 is MRHNA and CDR2 SNTAGT. The CDR3 nucleotides read TGTGCCAGCAGGCGTACAGGGATGGGGGAGCAGTACTTC. This codes for CASRRTGMGEQYF.

The chain has TRBV6-6 and TRBJ1-1; 7 bases match TRBD1. Germline CDR1 is MNHNY and CDR2 is SVGAGI (reference sequence). The trim removed 5 bases at V and 10 bases at J, leaving 13 bases unmatched. This CDR3 has 14 amino acids. CDR3: CASSRTGPGFGAFF. The CDR3 DNA reads TGTGCCAGCAGTAGGACAGGCCCAGGGTTTGGAGCTTTCTTT.

This clone has just a few counts. This chain uses TRBV6-1 with TRBJ2-7; TRBD2 aligns across 8 bases. In germline, CDR1 is MNHNS, CDR2 SASEGT. V lost 2 bases, J lost 1 base, and 4 bases stayed unmatched. The CDR3 sequence is 15 residues long. The CDR3 DNA sequence: TGTGCCAGCAGTGAATTCCTAGCGGGTTCCTACGAGCAGTACTTC. It codes for CASSEFLAGSYEQYF.

This rearrangement joins TRBV14 to TRBJ2-3; D may be TRBD2 (5 bases). V dropped 0 bases and J dropped 5 bases, with 9 bases sitting between them. The CDR3 is 14 amino acids. Germline CDR1 reads SGHDN; CDR2 reads FVKESK. The DNA for the CDR3 is TGTGCCAGCAGCCAAGATCGGCGGGTAGATACGCAGTATTTT. Amino acid sequence: CASSQDRRVDTQYF.

J is TRBJ2-7 and V is TRBV27; weak D call: TRBD2 (7 bases). The CDR3 sequence is 15 residues long. Trimming shortened V by 5 bases and J by 4 bases, and 18 bases separated the two germline ends. CDR1 MNHEY and CDR2 SMNVEV come from the germline V gene (reference sequence). CDR3 sequence: CASSPTTGRGYEQYF. The CDR3 DNA reads as TGTGCCAGCAGTCCTACCACAGGGAGGGGATACGAGCAGTACTTC.

This clone has a handful of counts. J is TRBJ2-3 and V is TRBV5-1, with TRBD2 matching over 11 bases. Germline assignment: CDR1 SGHRS and CDR2 YFSETQ. V dropped 0 bases and J dropped 0; count of bases not matched to a gene: 0. This CDR3 is built from 16 residues. The CDR3 sequence: CASSLGTSGSTDTQYF. The DNA of the CDR3 is TGCGCCAGCAGCTTGGGGACTAGCGGGAGCACAGATACGCAGTATTTT.

This chain connects TRBV28 to TRBJ2-7; the match to TRBD2 covers 11 bases. Germline V gene lookup returns CDR1 MDHEN and CDR2 SYDVKM. CDR3 size: 16 residues. With V trimmed by 5 bases and J by 0 bases, 6 bases remained unmatched. CDR3 nucleotides: TGTGCCAGCAGTAGGACTAGCGGGCTAAGCTCCTACGAGCAGTACTTC. This encodes CASSRTSGLSSYEQYF.

V is TRBV20-1 and J is TRBJ1-1; D uncertain. This CDR3 contains 11 residues. The V and J ends lost 6 bases and 1 base respectively, with 6 bases between them. Germline CDR1 DFQATT, CDR2 SNEGSKA (reference sequence). As DNA, the CDR3 is TGCAGTGCAGGGAGGAACACTGAAGCTTTCTTT. Its protein product is CSAGRNTEAFF.

As for this clone: The junction does not match germline at one end; this may be a read error. The CDR3 DNA sequence: TGTGCCAGCAGCTTGGATGGATTAGCGCCCCGGGAAGTCTTC. This translates into CASSLDGLAPREVF. J is TRBJ2-1 and V is TRBV5-4; D perhaps matches TRBD2 (5 bases). CDR3 length: 14 residues. The germline V gene has CDR1 SGHNT and CDR2 YYREEE (reference sequence).

The gene calls are TRBV7-2 and TRBJ2-4, with 8 bases aligning to TRBD2. V shed 5 bases and J 8 bases; nucleotides not matched to a gene: 2. The CDR3 runs 12 residues. The germline V gene encodes CDR1 SGHTA and CDR2 FQGNSA. This CDR3 reads CASSVGGDIQYF. CDR3 DNA: TGTGCCAGCAGCGTCGGGGGGGACATTCAGTACTTC.

This clone was found a few times. Other DNA sequences in the sample encode the same CDR3. The gene calls are TRBV28 and TRBJ2-5, with D tentatively TRBD1 (6 bases). CDR3 length: 14 amino acids. V was clipped by 5 bases and J by 2 bases, with 12 bases between them. Germline loops: CDR1 MDHEN, CDR2 SYDVKM. This CDR3 reads CASSPTGYQETQYF. The CDR3 DNA is TGTGCCAGCAGTCCAACAGGGTATCAAGAGACCCAGTACTTC.